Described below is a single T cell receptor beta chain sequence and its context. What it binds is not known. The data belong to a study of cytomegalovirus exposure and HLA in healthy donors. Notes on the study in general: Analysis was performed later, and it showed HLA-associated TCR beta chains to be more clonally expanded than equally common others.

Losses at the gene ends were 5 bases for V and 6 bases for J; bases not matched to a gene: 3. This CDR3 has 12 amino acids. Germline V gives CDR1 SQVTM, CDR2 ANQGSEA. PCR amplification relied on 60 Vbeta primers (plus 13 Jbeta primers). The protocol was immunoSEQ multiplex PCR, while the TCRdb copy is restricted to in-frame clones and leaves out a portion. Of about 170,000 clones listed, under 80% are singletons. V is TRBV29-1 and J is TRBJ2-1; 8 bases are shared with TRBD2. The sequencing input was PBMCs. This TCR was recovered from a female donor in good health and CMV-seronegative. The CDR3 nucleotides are TGCAGCGTTAACAGCGGGGGCAATGAGCAGTTCTTC. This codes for CSVNSGGNEQFF.